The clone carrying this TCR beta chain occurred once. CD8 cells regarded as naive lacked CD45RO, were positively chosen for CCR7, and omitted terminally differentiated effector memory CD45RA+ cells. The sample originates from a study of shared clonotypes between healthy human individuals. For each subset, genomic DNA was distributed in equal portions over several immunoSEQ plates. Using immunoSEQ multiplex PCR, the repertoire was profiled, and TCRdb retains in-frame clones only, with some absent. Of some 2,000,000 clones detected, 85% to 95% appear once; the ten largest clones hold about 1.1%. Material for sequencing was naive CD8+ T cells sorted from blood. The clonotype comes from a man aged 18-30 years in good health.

This chain's CDR3 is CASSPLESSYEQYF. CDR3 DNA: TGTGCCAGCAGCCCCCTAGAAAGCTCCTACGAGCAGTACTTC. The chain is built from TRBV28 and TRBJ2-7; D uncertain. The CDR3 is 14 amino acids. The V gene lost 6 bases and the J gene lost 0 bases, with 12 bases spanning the gap. Looked up from germline, CDR1 is MDHEN and CDR2 is SYDVKM.